The TCR beta chain described here comes from a study of T cells in Graves' hyperthyroidism and ophthalmopathy. Amplification of TCR beta CDR3 regions used RNA as the template. With the HTBI primer set, the TCR CDR3 went through a first round of RT-PCR. TCRdb called the multiplex PCR reads again in MiXCR, with one record for every CDR3 protein. This table has under 130,000 distinct CDR3 sequences, approximately 50% appearing once. What was sequenced was blood. The origin of this receptor is a man in his forties with Graves' hyperthyroidism.

CDR3 in amino acids: CATSDFGASEQFF. In DNA form, the CDR3 reads TGTGCCACCAGTGATTTTGGGGCGAGTGAGCAGTTCTTC. J is TRBJ2-1 and V is TRBV24-1; tentatively, D is TRBD1 (5 bases). CDR1 and CDR2 from the germline V gene are KGHDR and SFDVKD. This CDR3 is built from 13 residues. Trimming left V 1 base short and J 9 bases short, with 9 bases between.